Listed here is a single T cell receptor (beta chain). The data originate from a study of beta chain features in type 1 diabetes. Every bit of the isolated RNA underwent reverse transcription, so sequencing read expressed TCRB transcripts. The table came from immunoSEQ multiplex PCR; TCRdb's copy has only in-frame clones and leaves some out. In the table there are 200,000 to 250,000 clones, over 8.5% of which are singletons. The sample taken for sequencing was naive CD4+ T cells from blood. The clonotype originates from a woman aged 18-35 years in good health.

The CDR3 bases are TGTGCCAGCAGCTTGAGGCAGGGGGGACACGCGGCTGAAGCTTTCTTT. As protein: CASSLRQGGHAAEAFF. The chain couples TRBV5-4 to TRBJ1-1; 7 bases map to TRBD1. The V segment lost 1 base and the J segment 6 bases; nucleotides outside the gene matches: 12. Germline loops: CDR1 SGHNT, CDR2 YYREEE (reference sequence). The CDR3 contains 16 residues.